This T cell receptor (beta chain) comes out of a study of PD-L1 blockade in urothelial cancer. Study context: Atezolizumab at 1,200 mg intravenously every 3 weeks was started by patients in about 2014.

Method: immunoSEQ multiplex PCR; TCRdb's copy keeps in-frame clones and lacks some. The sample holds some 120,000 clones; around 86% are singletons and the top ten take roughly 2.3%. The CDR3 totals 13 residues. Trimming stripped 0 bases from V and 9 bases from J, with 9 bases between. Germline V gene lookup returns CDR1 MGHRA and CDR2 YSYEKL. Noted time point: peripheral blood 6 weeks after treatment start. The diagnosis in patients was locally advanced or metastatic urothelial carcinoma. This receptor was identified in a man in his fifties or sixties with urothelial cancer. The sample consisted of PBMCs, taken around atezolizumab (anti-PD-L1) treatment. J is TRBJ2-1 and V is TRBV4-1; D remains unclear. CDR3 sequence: CASSQDPGREQFF. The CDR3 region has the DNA TGCGCCAGCAGCCAAGATCCAGGCCGTGAGCAGTTCTTC.